This T cell receptor beta chain was captured by sequencing in a study of shared clonotypes between healthy human individuals. Trimming left V 0 bases short and J 2 bases short, with 9 bases between. Per the germline V gene, CDR1 is SGHRS and CDR2 is YFSETQ. This CDR3 region has 15 residues. Clones were sequenced by immunoSEQ multiplex PCR, and TCRdb holds only the in-frame ones, with some missing. Of a few million clones listed, nearly 97% are singletons. This clonotype was sampled from a man younger than 35 in good health. The sample was naive CD4+ T cells sorted from blood. Documented subset: CD45RA+ positively selected. The chain couples TRBV5-1 to TRBJ1-5; weak D call: TRBD1 (5 bases). The CDR3 here is CASSLEGDGNQPQHF. DNA for the CDR3: TGCGCCAGCAGCTTGGAAGGGGATGGCAATCAGCCCCAGCATTTT.